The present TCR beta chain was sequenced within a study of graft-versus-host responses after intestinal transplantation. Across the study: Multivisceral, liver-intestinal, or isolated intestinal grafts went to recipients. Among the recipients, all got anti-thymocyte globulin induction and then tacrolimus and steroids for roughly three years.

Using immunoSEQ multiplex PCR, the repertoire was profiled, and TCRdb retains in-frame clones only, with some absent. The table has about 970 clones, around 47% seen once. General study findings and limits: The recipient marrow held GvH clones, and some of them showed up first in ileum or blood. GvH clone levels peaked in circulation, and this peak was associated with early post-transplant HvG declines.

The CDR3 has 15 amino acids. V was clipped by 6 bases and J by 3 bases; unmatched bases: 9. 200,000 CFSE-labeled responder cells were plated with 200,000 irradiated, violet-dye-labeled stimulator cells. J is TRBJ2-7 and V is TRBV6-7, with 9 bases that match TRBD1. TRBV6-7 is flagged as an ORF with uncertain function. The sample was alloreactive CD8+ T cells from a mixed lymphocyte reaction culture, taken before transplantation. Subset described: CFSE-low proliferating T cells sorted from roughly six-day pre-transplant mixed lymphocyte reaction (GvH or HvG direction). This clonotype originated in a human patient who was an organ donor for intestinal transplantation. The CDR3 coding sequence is TGTGCCAGCAGCCCCGCAGGGACAGGGAACTACGAGCAGTACTTC. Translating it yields CASSPAGTGNYEQYF.